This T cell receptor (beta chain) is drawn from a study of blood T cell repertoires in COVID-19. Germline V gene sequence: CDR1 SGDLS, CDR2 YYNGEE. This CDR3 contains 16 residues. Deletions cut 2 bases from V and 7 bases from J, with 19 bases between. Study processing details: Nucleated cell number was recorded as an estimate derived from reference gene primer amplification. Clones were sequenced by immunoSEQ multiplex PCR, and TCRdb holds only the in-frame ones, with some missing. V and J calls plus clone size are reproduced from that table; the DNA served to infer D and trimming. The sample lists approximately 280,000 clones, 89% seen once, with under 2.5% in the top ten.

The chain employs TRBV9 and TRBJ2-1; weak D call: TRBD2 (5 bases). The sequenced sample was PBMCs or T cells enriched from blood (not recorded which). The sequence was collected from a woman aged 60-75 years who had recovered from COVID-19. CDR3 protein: CASSVRDIAYRNEQFF. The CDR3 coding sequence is TGTGCCAGCAGCGTCCGGGATATAGCGTATCGAAATGAGCAGTTCTTC.